These 28 T cell receptor beta chains originate from one sample sequenced in a study of Graves' ophthalmopathy and Graves' hyperthyroidism. For repertoire sequencing, the TCR beta CDR3 regions were amplified from RNA transcripts. First-round RT-PCR with HTBI primers preceded a second-round multiplex PCR. One entry per CDR3 protein results from TCRdb running MiXCR on the multiplex PCR reads. The sample carries 150,000 or so distinct CDR3 sequences, less than 45% recorded once. Sequences were obtained from peripheral blood. These receptors all come from a woman in her forties with Graves' ophthalmopathy.

This clonotype has ten or more counts. The gene calls are TRBV7-2 and TRBJ1-1, with D possibly being TRBD1 (6 bases). The CDR3 sequence is 15 residues long. With 2 bases removed from V and 3 bases from J, the gap between germline ends came to 13 bases. Germline CDR1 reads SGHTA; CDR2 reads FQGNSA. This CDR3 is CASSLHQGRYTEAFF. The CDR3 DNA reads as TGTGCCAGCAGCTTACACCAGGGGCGATACACTGAAGCTTTCTTT.

About this clonotype: One end of the junction varies from germline; a read error may be responsible. The chain links TRBV12-3 or TRBV12-4 to TRBJ1-3; D ambiguous. The CDR3 covers 15 residues. The CDR3 sequence is CASSFTPNSGNTIYF. Here the CDR3 DNA reads TGTGCCAGTAGTTTCACACCAAACTCTGGAAACACCATATATTTT.

There are many counts of this clonotype. The chain has TRBV28 and TRBJ1-1; D gene unclear. The CDR3 extends over 14 amino acids. Per the germline V gene, CDR1 is MDHEN and CDR2 is SYDVKM. V was cut by 4 bases and J by 1 base, with 10 bases left in between. CDR3 nucleotides: TGTGCCAGCAGTTCCTCGGGCCCGAACACTGAAGCTTTCTTT. Amino acid sequence: CASSSSGPNTEAFF.

This clonotype occurred many times. The chain is built from TRBV2 and TRBJ2-7; the match to TRBD2 covers 8 bases. With 6 bases clipped from V and 4 bases from J, the junction kept 8 bases outside the gene matches. Germline V gene data show CDR1 as SNHLY and CDR2 as FYNNEI. The CDR3 is 14 residues long. Written as DNA, the CDR3 is TGTGCCAGCAGAACAGCGGGAGTAGTGTACGAGCAGTACTTC. It yields the protein CASRTAGVVYEQYF.

This clonotype was detected a few times. The V and J genes are TRBV27 and TRBJ1-1; tentatively, D is TRBD1 (6 bases). CDR3 length equals 12 residues. Trimming shortened V by 6 bases and J by 3 bases, and 8 bases separated the two germline ends. CDR1 MNHEY and CDR2 SMNVEV come from the germline V gene (reference sequence). In DNA form, the CDR3 reads TGTGCCAGCAGCAGGGGTTACACTGAAGCTTTCTTT. This translates into CASSRGYTEAFF.

The genes are TRBV6-1 and TRBJ2-7, with 7 bases identical to TRBD1. Germline trimming cut 7 bases from V and 0 bases from J; bases unmatched to any gene: 3. The germline V gene encodes CDR1 MNHNS and CDR2 SASEGT. The CDR3 contains 13 residues. The CDR3: CASNPGGSYEQYF. CDR3 bases: TGTGCCAGCAACCCAGGGGGCTCCTACGAGCAGTACTTC.

The sample holds many counts of this clonotype. V is TRBV9 and J is TRBJ2-5; 8 positions agree with TRBD2. Per germline, CDR1 SGDLS and CDR2 YYNGEE. V dropped 0 bases and J dropped 3; count of bases not matched to a gene: 7. CDR3 length equals 16 residues. CDR3: CASSVGAGEFEETQYF. The CDR3 DNA follows: TGTGCCAGCAGCGTAGGAGCGGGAGAGTTCGAAGAGACCCAGTACTTC.

This clonotype came up many times. This chain uses TRBV2 with TRBJ2-7; TRBD2 agrees at 8 bases. With V trimmed by 10 bases and J by 2 bases, 10 bases remained unmatched. CDR1 and CDR2 from the germline V gene are SNHLY and FYNNEI. This CDR3 region has 14 residues. This chain's CDR3 is CAIKLAEPAYEQYF. CDR3 bases: TGTGCCATCAAACTAGCGGAGCCAGCCTACGAGCAGTACTTC.

The rearrangement links TRBV29-1 to TRBJ1-1; 7 bases line up with TRBD1. The V gene end was trimmed by 4 bases and the J gene end by 4 bases; junction bases not matched to a gene: 3. Germline V gene sequence: CDR1 SQVTM, CDR2 ANQGSEA. The CDR3 totals 12 residues. CDR3 region: CSVGAGGTEAFF. The CDR3 coding sequence is TGCAGCGTTGGGGCAGGGGGCACTGAAGCTTTCTTT.

In this sample, this clonotype turned up many times. The chain employs TRBV10-3 and TRBJ1-5; D unclear. The CDR3 is 14 residues long. CDR1 and CDR2 from the germline V gene are ENHRY and SYGVKD. V was shortened by 0 bases and J by 4 bases, with 7 bases between the two germline ends. CDR3 nucleotides: TGTGCCATCAGTGAGTCAGTCCAGAATCAGCCCCAGCATTTT. Translated, it gives CAISESVQNQPQHF.

Many counts were recorded for this clonotype. V is TRBV24-1 and J is TRBJ2-3; the D is unclear. CDR3 length: 15 residues. Germline CDR1 reads KGHDR; CDR2 reads SFDVKD. V was pared by 7 bases and J by 0 bases, with 13 bases between. The CDR3 bases are TGTGCCACCAGCCCGGCGGAATCTAGCACAGATACGCAGTATTTT. This codes for CATSPAESSTDTQYF.

This rearrangement joins TRBV5-1 to TRBJ2-7; maybe TRBD2 (6 bases). Trimming stripped 0 bases from V and 0 bases from J, with 10 bases between. The germline gives CDR1 SGHRS, CDR2 YFSETQ. CDR3 length: 15 residues. CDR3 residues: CASSLEAGSSYEQYF. CDR3 coding DNA: TGCGCCAGCAGCTTGGAGGCGGGGAGCTCCTACGAGCAGTACTTC.

The gene calls are TRBV27 and TRBJ1-2; TRBD1 matches 7 bases. Germline CDR1 is MNHEY and CDR2 is SMNVEV (reference sequence). The length of the CDR3 is 13 residues. V was clipped by 6 bases and J by 4 bases; unmatched bases: 5. CDR3 nucleotide sequence: TGTGCCAGCAGCCCCACAGGGGCCTATGGCTACACCTTC. The encoded protein is CASSPTGAYGYTF.

This clonotype was observed many times. The chain is built from TRBV11-3 and TRBJ2-7, with 8 bases fitting TRBD1. Germline loops: CDR1 SGHNT, CDR2 YENEEA. V lost 0 bases to trimming and J lost 1 base; unmatched junction nucleotides: 2. There are 15 residues in the CDR3. The CDR3 DNA reads TGTGCCAGCAGCTTAGAAGGGACAGGTTCCTACGAGCAGTACTTC. As protein: CASSLEGTGSYEQYF. The whole variable domain, filled in from reference TRBV11-3 and TRBJ2-7, reads EAGVVQSPRYKIIEKKQPVAFWCNPISGHNTLYWYLQNLGQGPELLIRYENEEAVDDSQLPKDRFSAERLKGVDSTLKIQPAELGDSAVYLCASSLEGTGSYEQYFGPGTRLTVT.

This clonotype was detected ten times or more. The V gene is TRBV12-3 or TRBV12-4, the J gene TRBJ2-4, with D hard to call. The CDR3 covers 16 residues. Trimming took off 3 bases at V and 0 bases at J, with 12 bases between the two ends. CDR3 nucleotide sequence: TGTGCCAGCAGTTTCTCGGCCGTGGCAGCCAAAAACATTCAGTACTTC. This translates into CASSFSAVAAKNIQYF.

This clonotype occurred once. CDR3 DNA sequence: TGTGCCAGCAGCCTCGGGACTAGCGGGATAAACATTCAGTACTTC. Its protein is CASSLGTSGINIQYF. The genes are TRBV28 and TRBJ2-4; 13 bases fit TRBD2. Losses at the gene ends were 6 bases for V and 6 bases for J; bases not matched to a gene: 5. The CDR3 contains 15 residues. Germline V lookup: CDR1 MDHEN, CDR2 SYDVKM.

This clonotype appeared a few times. The V gene is TRBV28, the J gene TRBJ2-2, with TRBD2 identical over 12 bases. This CDR3 is 17 amino acids long. Trimming at V came to 3 bases and at J to 5 bases, leaving 7 bases not matched to a gene. Germline V gene sequence: CDR1 MDHEN, CDR2 SYDVKM. The CDR3 spells CASSLALAGGGTGELFF. CDR3 DNA: TGTGCCAGCAGTTTGGCACTAGCGGGAGGCGGTACCGGGGAGCTGTTTTTT.

This chain's CDR3 is CSVDWGARGYTF. The CDR3 region has the DNA TGCAGCGTTGACTGGGGGGCGCGAGGCTACACCTTC. The chain links TRBV29-1 to TRBJ1-2, with D possibly being TRBD1 (6 bases). Trimming left V 3 bases short and J 8 bases short, with 13 bases between. From germline, CDR1 is SQVTM and CDR2 ANQGSEA. This CDR3 contains 12 residues.

The chain links TRBV20-1 to TRBJ2-5, with TRBD2 identical over 9 bases. CDR3 size: 13 residues. The V gene end was trimmed by 6 bases and the J gene end by 4 bases; junction bases not matched to a gene: 6. Germline V CDR1 and CDR2: DFQATT, SNEGSKA (reference sequence). The CDR3 spells CSAAILAGETQYF. The CDR3 coding sequence is TGCAGTGCAGCCATACTAGCGGGAGAGACCCAGTACTTC.

This clonotype was picked up many times. The chain recombines TRBV29-1 with TRBJ1-2; D call uncertain. The CDR3 runs 15 residues. V dropped 3 bases and J dropped 4 bases, with 18 bases sitting between them. Germline V gene sequence: CDR1 SQVTM, CDR2 ANQGSEA. CDR3 sequence (DNA): TGCAGCGTTGATTTTCAAAGGGAAGGGTTCTATGGCTACACCTTC. Encoded protein: CSVDFQREGFYGYTF.

This clonotype was seen many times. The chain has TRBV10-2 and TRBJ2-5; D not certain. This CDR3 region has 13 residues. Germline CDR1 is WSHSY and CDR2 is SAAADI. Trimming took 4 bases from V and 4 from J, leaving 10 bases between them. CDR3 coding DNA: TGCGCCAGCAGTGCCCCCTGGGGAGAGACCCAGTACTTC. Translating gives CASSAPWGETQYF.

This clonotype was counted many times. This sequence joins TRBV18 and TRBJ2-7; D may be TRBD2 (6 bases). The CDR3 sequence is 13 residues long. Trimming removed 2 bases from V and 5 bases from J, with 10 bases in between. Looked up from germline, CDR1 is KGHSH and CDR2 is LQKENI. The chain's CDR3 is CASSPGTSDEQYF. DNA of the CDR3: TGTGCCAGCTCACCAGGGACTTCTGACGAGCAGTACTTC.

This clonotype was counted ten times or more. The V and J genes are TRBV27 and TRBJ2-2; 8 nucleotides line up with TRBD2. The germline CDR1 and CDR2 sequences are MNHEY and SMNVEV (reference sequence). The CDR3 covers 15 residues. Unmatched junction bases numbered 8, after V lost 5 bases and J lost 6 bases. The CDR3 reads CASSPSGSHPGELFF. The CDR3 region has the DNA TGTGCCAGCAGTCCCAGCGGGAGTCATCCCGGGGAGCTGTTTTTT.

There are many counts of this clonotype. The V gene is TRBV28, the J gene TRBJ2-5; 9 nucleotides align to TRBD1. The CDR3 has 18 amino acids. Germline assignment: CDR1 MDHEN and CDR2 SYDVKM. V shed 4 bases, J shed 2 bases, and the junction held 14 bases outside the gene matches. CDR3 in DNA: TGTGCCAGCAGTTCCCCACCCCAGACAGGGGGTTGGCAAGAGACCCAGTACTTC. Translated, it gives CASSSPPQTGGWQETQYF.

The CDR3 nucleotides read TGTGCCAGCAGTTTTTCAGGGCGCGGCTACACCTTC. It specifies CASSFSGRGYTF. The rearrangement uses TRBV12-3 or TRBV12-4 and TRBJ1-2; perhaps TRBD1 as D (5 bases). The germline V and J ends were trimmed by 3 bases and 8 bases, with 10 bases remaining between them. The CDR3 is 12 amino acids.

V and J are TRBV6-4 and TRBJ2-7; no reliable D call. The CDR3 totals 14 residues. Germline CDR1 and CDR2: MRHNA and SNTAGT. V lost 5 bases and J lost 3, with 14 bases in between. DNA for the CDR3: TGTGCCAGCAGTTTGGCTGGGTATATCTACGAGCAGTACTTC. Translating gives CASSLAGYIYEQYF.

This chain connects TRBV11-1 to TRBJ1-1; D gene unclear. Trimming took 1 base from V and 1 from J, leaving 19 bases between them. Germline V gene data show CDR1 as SGHAT and CDR2 as FQDESV (reference sequence). The CDR3 has 18 residues. CDR3 nucleotides: TGTGCCAGCAGCTTAGGGGAAGAATTCCGGGCGCGGAACACTGAAGCTTTCTTT. Residues: CASSLGEEFRARNTEAFF. Using reference TRBV11-1 and TRBJ1-1 for the parts outside the CDR3, the full variable domain is EAEVAQSPRYKITEKSQAVAFWCDPISGHATLYWYRQILGQGPELLVQFQDESVVDDSQLPKDRFSAERLKGVDSTLKIQPAELGDSAMYLCASSLGEEFRARNTEAFFGQGTRLTVV.

This clonotype was picked up many times. The chain combines TRBV7-8 with TRBJ1-2, with unresolved D. This CDR3 is built from 13 residues. Trimming cost V 8 bases and J 0 bases, with 10 bases left between them. CDR1 and CDR2 from the germline V gene are SGHVS and FQNEAQ. The CDR3 nucleotides read TGTGCCAGCGGTGAATATGCTAACTATGGCTACACCTTC. It translates to CASGEYANYGYTF.